A selection of T cell receptor beta chains follows, all from one sample in a study of blood T cell repertoires in COVID-19. The data were produced by immunoSEQ multiplex PCR, yet TCRdb's version contains in-frame clones alone and is incomplete. The data hold roughly 250,000 clones, with around 88% observed a single time. The sample consisted of PBMCs or T cells enriched from blood (not recorded which). The receptor source for this set is a man aged 40-49 years who had recovered from COVID-19. CDR3s leave out the opening cysteine and the closing phenylalanine or tryptophan. Each record gives: V gene, J gene, CDR3 protein.

>TRBV5-4|TRBJ1-2
ASSLKEAPIGYT
>TRBV19|TRBJ1-2
ASSIARPGRRYYGYT
>TRBV5-1|TRBJ2-7
ASSRIPGTGSYEQY
>TRBV19|TRBJ1-1
ASSMRGGGTEAF
>TRBV7-2|TRBJ1-5
ASSLGYRTGKNQPQH
>TRBV12-5|TRBJ1-5
ASGFGTANSNQPQH
>TRBV6-5|TRBJ2-4
ASRRTGPSKNIQY
>TRBV27|TRBJ1-5
ASSEGSNQPQH
>TRBV18|TRBJ2-1
ASSPIRGGNEQF
>TRBV6-1|TRBJ1-4
ASSEPGRPNEKLF
>TRBV13|TRBJ1-6
ASSLGPNSPLH
>TRBV29-1|TRBJ2-6
SVQTSGRFWSGANVLT
>TRBV4-2|TRBJ2-3
ASSQKTSGGSTDTQY
>TRBV11-3|TRBJ2-5
ASSSRGVQETQY
>TRBV29-1|TRBJ2-1
SVEGTSGAHSYNEQF
>TRBV30|TRBJ1-5
AWSFSQEGPQH
>TRBV4-2|TRBJ2-4
ASSQGQGMAKNIQY
>TRBV6-5|TRBJ2-2
ASSSGANTGELF
>TRBV6-5|TRBJ1-4
ASSYSRGFDEKLF
>TRBV18|TRBJ2-5
ASSPGLAVQETQY
>TRBV19|TRBJ2-5
ASSIDYGTEETQY
>TRBV5-1|TRBJ1-6
ASSRTGTSLESPLH
>TRBV7-2|TRBJ2-7
ASSLVGTGSYEQY
>TRBV5-1|TRBJ2-5
ASTATGVAETQY
>TRBV24-1|TRBJ2-3
ATGDRYTDTQY
>TRBV7-2|TRBJ2-3
ASSAPGTSGGVFDTQY